Below, one T cell receptor (beta chain) is given with its context. This sample stems from a study of blood T cell repertoires in COVID-19. V trimming: 2 bases; J trimming: 2 bases; junction bases outside the gene matches: 6. There are 16 residues in the CDR3. Germline V gives CDR1 WSHSY, CDR2 SAAADI. Measured with immunoSEQ multiplex PCR; TCRdb has only the in-frame clones, and not every one. The table records about 59,000 clones, roughly 80% of them present only once. This receptor was identified in a woman aged 70 to 79 with acute or convalescent COVID-19. The V and J genes are TRBV10-2 and TRBJ1-5, with TRBD1 identical over 7 bases. Sequencing used peripheral blood. CDR3 sequence: CASSELGGTGNQPQHF. The DNA of the CDR3 is TGCGCCAGCAGTGAGCTAGGCGGGACAGGCAATCAGCCCCAGCATTTT.